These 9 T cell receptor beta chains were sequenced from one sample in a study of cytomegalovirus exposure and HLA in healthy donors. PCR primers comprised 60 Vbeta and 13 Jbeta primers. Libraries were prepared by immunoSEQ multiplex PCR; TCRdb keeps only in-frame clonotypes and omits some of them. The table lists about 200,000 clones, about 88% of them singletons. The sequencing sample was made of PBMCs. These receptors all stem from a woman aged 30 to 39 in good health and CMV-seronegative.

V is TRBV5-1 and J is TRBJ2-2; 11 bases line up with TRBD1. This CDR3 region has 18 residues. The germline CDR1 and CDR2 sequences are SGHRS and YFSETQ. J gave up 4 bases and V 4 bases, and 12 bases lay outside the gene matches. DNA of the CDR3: TGCGCCAGCAGCCCCCCAGGACAGGGGGCGCGTAGCACCGGGGAGCTGTTTTTT. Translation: CASSPPGQGARSTGELFF.

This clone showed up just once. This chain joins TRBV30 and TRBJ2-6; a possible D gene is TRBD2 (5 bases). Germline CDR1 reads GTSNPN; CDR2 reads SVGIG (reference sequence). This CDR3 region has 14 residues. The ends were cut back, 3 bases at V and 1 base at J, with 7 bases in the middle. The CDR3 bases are TGTGCCTGGAGCGGGGTATCTGGGGCCAACGTCCTGACTTTC. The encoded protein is CAWSGVSGANVLTF.

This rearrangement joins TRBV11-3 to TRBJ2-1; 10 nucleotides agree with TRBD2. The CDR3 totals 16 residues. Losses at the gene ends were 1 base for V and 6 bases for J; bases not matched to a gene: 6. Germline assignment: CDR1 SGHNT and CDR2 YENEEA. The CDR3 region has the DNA TGTGCCAGCAGCTTAGGCCCGGGACTAGCGAGCAATGAGCAGTTCTTC. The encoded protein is CASSLGPGLASNEQFF.

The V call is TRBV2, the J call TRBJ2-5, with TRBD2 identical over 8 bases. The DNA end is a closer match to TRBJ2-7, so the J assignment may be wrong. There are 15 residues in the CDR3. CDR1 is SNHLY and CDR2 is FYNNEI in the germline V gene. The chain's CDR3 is CASSGIAGRSYEQYF. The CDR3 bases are TGTGCCAGCAGTGGAATAGCGGGACGCTCCTACGAGCAGTACTTC.

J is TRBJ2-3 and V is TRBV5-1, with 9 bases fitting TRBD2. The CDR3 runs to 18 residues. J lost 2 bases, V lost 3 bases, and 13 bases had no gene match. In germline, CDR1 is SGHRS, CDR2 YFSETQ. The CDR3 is CASSSGDGRGGPTDTQYF. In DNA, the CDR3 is TGCGCCAGCAGCTCGGGTGACGGGCGGGGGGGACCCACAGATACGCAGTATTTT.

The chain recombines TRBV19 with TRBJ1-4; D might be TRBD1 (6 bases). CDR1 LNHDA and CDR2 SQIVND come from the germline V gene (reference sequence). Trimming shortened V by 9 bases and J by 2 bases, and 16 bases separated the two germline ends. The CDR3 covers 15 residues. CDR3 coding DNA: TGTGCCAGCAGGGGCCAGCAGGGGACTAATGAAAAACTGTTTTTT. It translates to CASRGQQGTNEKLFF.

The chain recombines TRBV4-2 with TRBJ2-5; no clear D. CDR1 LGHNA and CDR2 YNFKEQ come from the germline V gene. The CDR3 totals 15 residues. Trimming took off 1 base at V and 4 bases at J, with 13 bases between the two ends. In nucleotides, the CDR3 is TGTGCCAGCAGCCAAGGCGCAGGTACCAGAGAGACCCAGTACTTC. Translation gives CASSQGAGTRETQYF.

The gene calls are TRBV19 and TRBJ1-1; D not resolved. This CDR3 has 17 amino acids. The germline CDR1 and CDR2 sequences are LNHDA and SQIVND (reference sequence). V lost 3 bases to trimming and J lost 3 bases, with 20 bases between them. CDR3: CASSIYPQRFYYTEAFF. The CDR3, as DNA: TGTGCCAGTAGTATCTATCCCCAGAGGTTTTATTACACTGAAGCTTTCTTT.

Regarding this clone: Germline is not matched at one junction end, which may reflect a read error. The chain's CDR3 is CASSLGGDTTTDTQYF. In DNA, the CDR3 is TGTGCCAGCAGTTTAGGAGGGGATACAACCACAGATACGCAGTATTTT. This chain connects TRBV13 to TRBJ2-3; the D gene is possibly TRBD2 (6 bases). The germline V gene has CDR1 PRHDT and CDR2 FYEKMQ (reference sequence). The CDR3 is 16 amino acids.